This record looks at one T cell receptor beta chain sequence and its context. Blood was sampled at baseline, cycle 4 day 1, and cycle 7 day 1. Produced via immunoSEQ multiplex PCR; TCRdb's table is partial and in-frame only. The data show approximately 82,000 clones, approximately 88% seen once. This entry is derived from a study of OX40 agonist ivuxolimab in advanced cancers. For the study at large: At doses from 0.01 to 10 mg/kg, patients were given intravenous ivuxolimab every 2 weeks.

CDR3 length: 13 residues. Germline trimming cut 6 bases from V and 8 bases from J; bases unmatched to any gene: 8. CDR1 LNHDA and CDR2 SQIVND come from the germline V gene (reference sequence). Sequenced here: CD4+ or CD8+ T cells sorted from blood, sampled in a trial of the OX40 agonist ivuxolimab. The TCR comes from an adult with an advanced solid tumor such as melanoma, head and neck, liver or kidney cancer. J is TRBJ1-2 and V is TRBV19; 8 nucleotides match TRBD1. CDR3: CASRGQAQGGYTF. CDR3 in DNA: TGTGCCAGTAGGGGACAGGCTCAAGGCGGCTACACCTTC.